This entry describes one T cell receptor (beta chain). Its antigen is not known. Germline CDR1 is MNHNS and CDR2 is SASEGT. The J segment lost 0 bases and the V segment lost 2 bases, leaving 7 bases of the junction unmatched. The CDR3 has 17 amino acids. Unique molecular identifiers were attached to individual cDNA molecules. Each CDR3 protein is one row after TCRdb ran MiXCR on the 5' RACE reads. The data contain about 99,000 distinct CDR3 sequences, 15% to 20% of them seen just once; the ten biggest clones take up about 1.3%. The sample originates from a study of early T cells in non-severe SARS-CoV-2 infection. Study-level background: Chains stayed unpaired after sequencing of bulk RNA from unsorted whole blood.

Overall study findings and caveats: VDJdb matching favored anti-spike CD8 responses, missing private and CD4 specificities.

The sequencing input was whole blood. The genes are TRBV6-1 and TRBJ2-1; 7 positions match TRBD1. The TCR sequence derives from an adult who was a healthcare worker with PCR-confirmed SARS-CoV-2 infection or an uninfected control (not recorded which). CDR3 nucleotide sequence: TGTGCCAGCAGTGAAATGGGGACAGATAGCTCCTACAATGAGCAGTTCTTC. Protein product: CASSEMGTDSSYNEQFF.